A single sample is the source of the 31 T cell receptor beta chains below, sequenced in a study of T cell responses to AZD1222 COVID-19 vaccine. Profiled with immunoSEQ multiplex PCR; TCRdb holds only in-frame clones, not every one. The table has about 140,000 clones, approximately 90% seen once; the top ten hold 3.4%. The sample in question was peripheral blood, obtained on day 0 of AZD1222 vaccination. The origin of the receptors is an adult in good health.

This sequence joins TRBV12-3 or TRBV12-4 and TRBJ1-5; no definite D call. Trimming stripped 6 bases from V and 5 bases from J, with 11 bases between. There are 13 residues in the CDR3. CDR3 loop: CASSSDRYQPQHF. CDR3 in DNA: TGTGCCAGCAGCTCGGACCGGTATCAGCCCCAGCATTTT.

The chain couples TRBV11-1 to TRBJ2-7, with unresolved D. Germline CDR1 reads SGHAT; CDR2 reads FQDESV (reference sequence). V lost 1 base and J 3 bases, leaving 13 bases between the germline ends. This CDR3 is 15 amino acids long. CDR3: CASSLEPDPLYEQYF. In DNA, the CDR3 is TGTGCCAGCAGCTTAGAGCCCGACCCCCTCTACGAGCAGTACTTC.

This chain connects TRBV5-8 to TRBJ2-2; D is possibly TRBD2 (6 bases). V was pared by 8 bases and J by 3 bases, with 17 bases between. CDR3 length: 15 amino acids. The germline V gene encodes CDR1 SGHTS and CDR2 YDEGEE. As DNA, the CDR3 is TGTGCCAGTTCCGGTTGGCGGGGATACACCGGGGAGCTGTTTTTT. It yields the protein CASSGWRGYTGELFF.

This chain joins TRBV21-1 and TRBJ2-1. TRBV21-1 is reported as a pseudogene. The length of the CDR3 is 11 residues. CDR3 sequence reads: CASSIPPEQFF. In DNA form, the CDR3 reads TGTGCCAGCAGCATCCCCCCTGAGCAGTTCTTC.

This clone was seen many times. CDR3 sequence: CASSYQLTGANTGELFF. The DNA of the CDR3 is TGTGCCAGCAGTTACCAGCTAACAGGGGCGAACACCGGGGAGCTGTTTTTT. The rearrangement links TRBV6-2 or TRBV6-3 to TRBJ2-2; 7 bases align to TRBD1. This CDR3 spans 17 amino acids. Germline CDR1 reads MNHEY; CDR2 reads SVGEGT. V gave up 2 bases and J gave up 0 bases; unmatched junction bases: 6.

This clone was seen ten or more times. This rearrangement joins TRBV7-8 to TRBJ2-2, with D possibly being TRBD1 (7 bases). The CDR3 runs to 16 residues. V shed 4 bases and J shed 6 bases, with 18 bases lying between them. The germline CDR1 and CDR2 sequences are SGHVS and FQNEAQ. Here the CDR3 DNA reads TGTGCCAGCAGCTCCTTGGCAGGGGGGATTGCCGGGGAGCTGTTTTTT. Protein sequence: CASSSLAGGIAGELFF.

The genes are TRBV3-1 (or the pseudogene TRBV3-2) and TRBJ2-3; no clear D gene. Germline CDR1 is LGHDT and CDR2 is YNNKEL (reference sequence). There are 13 residues in the CDR3. The V end lost 2 bases, the J end lost 6 bases, and 9 bases lay between the germline ends. The CDR3 reads CASSQISSDTQYF. The CDR3 DNA is TGTGCCAGCAGCCAAATTAGTAGTGATACGCAGTATTTT.

This chain uses TRBV6-5 with TRBJ1-1, with D hard to call. The CDR3 has 13 amino acids. Trimming left V 6 bases short and J 0 bases short, with 8 bases between. Per the germline V gene, CDR1 is MNHEY and CDR2 is SVGAGI. The CDR3 sequence is CASRGGVNTEAFF. CDR3 nucleotide sequence: TGTGCCAGCAGAGGAGGCGTGAACACTGAAGCTTTCTTT.

This clone occurred once. The chain has TRBV6-5 and TRBJ1-6, with D possibly being TRBD1 (5 bases). V was pared by 7 bases and J by 7 bases, with 17 bases between. The germline CDR1 and CDR2 sequences are MNHEY and SVGAGI. The CDR3 contains 15 residues. Written as DNA, the CDR3 is TGTGCCAGCACCCCCTCGGGGGGAGGGAATTCACCCCTCCACTTT. It codes for CASTPSGGGNSPLHF.

The chain joins TRBV19 to TRBJ1-6; D may be TRBD1 (6 bases). This CDR3 has 15 amino acids. Germline V gives CDR1 LNHDA, CDR2 SQIVND (reference sequence). V shed 6 bases and J shed 10 bases, with 19 bases lying between them. CDR3 region: CASRITGRVESPLHF. The CDR3 DNA sequence: TGTGCCAGTAGAATAACAGGGAGGGTTGAATCACCCCTCCACTTT.

The chain recombines TRBV7-2 with TRBJ2-1; 8 bases are shared with TRBD2. Trimming took 5 bases from V and 16 from J; bases not matched to a gene: 10. The germline gives CDR1 SGHTA, CDR2 FQGNSA. The CDR3 has 12 residues. The CDR3 region is CASSAVTSVFFF. The CDR3 DNA reads as TGTGCCAGCAGCGCAGTGACTAGCGTTTTCTTCTTC.

The chain combines TRBV4-1 with TRBJ2-1; perhaps D is TRBD1 or TRBD2 (5 bases each). The CDR3 runs to 12 residues. V lost 4 bases, J lost 13 bases, and 14 bases lay in between. Per germline, CDR1 MGHRA and CDR2 YSYEKL. The CDR3 is CASSLISGAQFF. The CDR3, as DNA: TGCGCCAGCAGCCTTATTTCCGGGGCACAGTTCTTC.

This sequence joins TRBV30 and TRBJ1-3; 8 nucleotides align to TRBD1. This CDR3 is 17 amino acids long. Germline values: CDR1 GTSNPN, CDR2 SVGIG (reference sequence). The junction had 7 bases not matched to a gene; V was cut back by 0 bases and J by 0 bases. CDR3 sequence reads: CAWSVPQGANSGNTIYF. CDR3 DNA: TGTGCCTGGAGTGTACCGCAGGGGGCTAACTCTGGAAACACCATATATTTT.

V gene TRBV25-1 combines with J gene TRBJ1-2; 11 bases line up with TRBD1. V lost 2 bases and J lost 7; bases outside the gene matches: 3. Germline lookup yields CDR1 MGHDK and CDR2 SYGVNS. The CDR3 is 14 residues long. CDR3: CASSEAGTGGGYTF. CDR3 DNA sequence: TGTGCCAGCAGTGAAGCCGGGACAGGGGGTGGCTACACCTTC.

The chain joins TRBV5-5 to TRBJ1-1, with 8 bases matching TRBD1. CDR1 and CDR2 from the germline V gene are SGHKS and YYEKEE (reference sequence). This CDR3 has 14 residues. The V and J ends lost 4 bases and 1 base, in that order; junction bases with no gene match: 3. CDR3 region: CASSRGTGNTEAFF. The CDR3 DNA is TGTGCCAGCAGCCGAGGGACAGGGAACACTGAAGCTTTCTTT.

V gene TRBV9 combines with J gene TRBJ2-1; TRBD1 is a possible D gene (6 bases). V lost 0 bases and J lost 6, with 13 bases in between. Germline loops: CDR1 SGDLS, CDR2 YYNGEE. This CDR3 has 15 amino acids. This CDR3 is CASSVGAGVGNEQFF. CDR3 in DNA: TGTGCCAGCAGCGTAGGGGCAGGGGTGGGCAATGAGCAGTTCTTC.

V gene TRBV13 combines with J gene TRBJ2-5, with D possibly TRBD2 on 6 matching bases. V lost 4 bases and J lost 5, with 20 bases in between. The CDR3 is 16 residues long. The germline V gene encodes CDR1 PRHDT and CDR2 FYEKMQ (reference sequence). The CDR3 nucleotides read TGTGCCAGCAGCTCCCAAGTGGGGACTTCAAGGGAGACCCAGTACTTC. It translates to CASSSQVGTSRETQYF. Full variable domain (rest looked up from reference TRBV13 and TRBJ2-5): AAGVIQSPRHLIKEKRETATLKCYPIPRHDTVYWYQQGPGQDPQFLISFYEKMQSDKGSIPDRFSAQQFSDYHSELNMSSLELGDSALYFCASSSQVGTSRETQYFGPGTRLLVL.

The chain links TRBV18 to TRBJ2-3; D is unclear. The CDR3 sequence is 16 residues long. Germline loops: CDR1 KGHSH, CDR2 LQKENI. V was trimmed by 3 bases and J by 3 bases, leaving 16 bases between them. The CDR3 region is CASSPAQALHTDTQYF. As DNA, the CDR3 is TGTGCCAGCTCACCGGCGCAGGCGCTACATACAGATACGCAGTATTTT.

This chain uses TRBV21-1 with TRBJ2-1; the table's D call, TRBD1, was not checked against the DNA. TRBV21-1 corresponds to a pseudogene. The CDR3 spans 14 residues. The CDR3 loop is CASSIRQGTDEQFF. The CDR3 bases are TGTGCCAGCAGCATACGACAGGGTACGGATGAGCAGTTCTTC.

V gene TRBV9 combines with J gene TRBJ2-5; D perhaps matches TRBD2 (6 bases). The V gene's germline CDR1 is SGDLS and CDR2 YYNGEE. Trimming stripped 1 base from V and 2 bases from J, with 15 bases between. This CDR3 contains 16 residues. The DNA for the CDR3 is TGTGCCAGCAGCGTACTTCCCGGGGGATTGCAAGAGACCCAGTACTTC. Translating gives CASSVLPGGLQETQYF.

The CDR3 reads CASSPQRGATGGYTF. Here the CDR3 DNA reads TGTGCCAGCAGCCCTCAGCGAGGGGCCACGGGGGGCTACACCTTC. The rearrangement joins TRBV3-1 (or the pseudogene TRBV3-2) to TRBJ1-2; D may be TRBD1 (5 bases). The CDR3 extends over 15 amino acids. Per germline, CDR1 LGHDT and CDR2 YNNKEL (reference sequence). V lost 4 bases to trimming and J lost 8 bases, with 20 bases between them.

This chain uses TRBV13 with TRBJ1-1; D may be TRBD1 (5 bases). Trimming took off 2 bases at V and 4 bases at J, with 5 bases between the two ends. This CDR3 spans 12 amino acids. Germline V gene lookup returns CDR1 PRHDT and CDR2 FYEKMQ (reference sequence). The CDR3 protein is CASSLTGTEAFF. The CDR3 DNA reads TGTGCCAGCAGCTTAACAGGCACTGAAGCTTTCTTT.

This sequence joins TRBV4-2 and TRBJ2-7, with D hard to call. This CDR3 contains 13 residues. Germline assignment: CDR1 LGHNA and CDR2 YNFKEQ. The V and J ends lost 0 bases and 4 bases respectively, with 7 bases between them. The CDR3 region is CASSQEVRYEQYF. CDR3 coding DNA: TGTGCCAGCAGCCAAGAAGTGAGGTACGAGCAGTACTTC.

A single count supports this clone. The V and J genes are TRBV19 and TRBJ1-1; 11 bases are a match to TRBD1. The CDR3 loop spans 16 amino acids. In germline, CDR1 is LNHDA, CDR2 SQIVND (reference sequence). With V trimmed by 4 bases and J by 4 bases, 8 bases remained unmatched. The CDR3 region has the DNA TGTGCCAGTAGTAGAGGACAGGGGGCGATCGGCACTGAAGCTTTCTTT. It is translated as CASSRGQGAIGTEAFF.

The J gene is TRBJ2-5, the V gene TRBV3-1 (or the pseudogene TRBV3-2); D might be TRBD2 (6 bases). Looked up from germline, CDR1 is LGHDT and CDR2 is YNNKEL (reference sequence). Trimming removed 6 bases at V and 5 bases at J, with 13 bases between. CDR3 length: 13 amino acids. This chain's CDR3 is CASSLVRGETQYF. Here the CDR3 DNA reads TGTGCCAGCAGTCTAGTACGGGGGGAGACCCAGTACTTC.

The CDR3 nucleotides read TGTGCCAGCAGTTTGAGCAGGGCCTATGGCTACACCTTC. This sequence encodes CASSLSRAYGYTF. The V and J genes are TRBV12-3 or TRBV12-4 and TRBJ1-2; a possible D gene is TRBD1 (5 bases). The CDR3 covers 13 residues. Trimming left V 3 bases short and J 4 bases short, with 9 bases between.

This clone came up once. The chain couples TRBV29-1 to TRBJ1-1, with D perhaps matching TRBD1 (6 bases). Per germline, CDR1 SQVTM and CDR2 ANQGSEA. The CDR3 extends over 14 amino acids. Trimming pared 1 base from V and 2 bases from J, leaving 11 bases between. The CDR3 coding sequence is TGCAGCGTTGAAGGCGACAGGCTCAACACTGAAGCTTTCTTT. Translation: CSVEGDRLNTEAFF.

The chain recombines TRBV5-1 with TRBJ2-3; 7 positions agree with TRBD2. There are 15 residues in the CDR3. Germline values: CDR1 SGHRS, CDR2 YFSETQ. V was pared by 7 bases and J by 2 bases, with 10 bases of the junction left unmatched. CDR3 amino acids: CASGRSSGFTDTQYF. The CDR3 DNA is TGCGCCAGCGGCCGCAGTAGCGGGTTCACAGATACGCAGTATTTT.

The V and J genes are TRBV18 and TRBJ2-7; D is possibly TRBD1 or TRBD2 (5 bases each). The CDR3 has 14 amino acids. V was pared by 4 bases and J by 5 bases, with 15 bases between. Germline V lookup: CDR1 KGHSH, CDR2 LQKENI. CDR3 in DNA: TGTGCCAGCTCACGGGACGGTACTGGGGACGAGCAGTACTTC. Translated, it gives CASSRDGTGDEQYF.

The chain has TRBV24-1 and TRBJ2-2, with 11 bases matching TRBD2. CDR1 is KGHDR and CDR2 is SFDVKD in the germline V gene. V dropped 2 bases and J dropped 2; count of bases not matched to a gene: 6. This CDR3 region has 18 residues. The CDR3 reads CATSDSLAGGFNTGELFF. As DNA, the CDR3 is TGTGCCACCAGTGATTCTCTAGCGGGAGGTTTTAACACCGGGGAGCTGTTTTTT.

The chain employs TRBV4-1 and TRBJ1-1; unclear D gene. Trimming stripped 1 base from V and 3 bases from J, with 18 bases between. Germline lookup yields CDR1 MGHRA and CDR2 YSYEKL. The CDR3 is made up of 17 amino acids. DNA for the CDR3: TGCGCCAGCAGCCAAGTGCTGGGTTTCGTCGGGGACACTGAAGCTTTCTTT. This gives the protein CASSQVLGFVGDTEAFF.